This passage covers 22 T cell receptor beta chains from one sample sequenced in a study of blood T cell repertoires in COVID-19. The repertoire was sequenced with immunoSEQ multiplex PCR; TCRdb's copy has only in-frame clones and lacks some. Among over 250,000 clones listed, 80% to 95% were seen once. The sample taken for sequencing was PBMCs or T cells enriched from blood (not recorded which). The receptors derive from a woman aged 30 to 39 who had recovered from COVID-19.

V is TRBV3-1 (or the pseudogene TRBV3-2) and J is TRBJ2-1; D is perhaps TRBD2 (6 bases). This CDR3 is 15 amino acids long. The germline V and J ends were trimmed by 1 base and 5 bases, with 12 bases remaining between them. Germline-derived CDR1 and CDR2 are LGHDT and YNNKEL (reference sequence). In nucleotides, the CDR3 is TGTGCCAGCAGCCAAGCTAGCGCGAGAGACAATGAGCAGTTCTTC. This sequence encodes CASSQASARDNEQFF.

Note on this clone: One end of the junction varies from germline; a read error may be responsible. The chain has TRBV7-7 and TRBJ2-5; D is perhaps TRBD2 (6 bases). CDR1 and CDR2 (germline): SSHAT, FNYEAQ (reference sequence). There are 15 residues in the CDR3. The CDR3 DNA follows: TGTGCTAGCAGCTTAGCGCCCGGGACTGGGGAGACCCAGTACTTC. It yields the protein CASSLAPGTGETQYF. The full variable domain, its missing parts supplied by reference TRBV7-7 and TRBJ2-5, is GAGVSQSPRYKVTKRGQDVTLRCDPISSHATLYWYQQALGQGPEFLTYFNYEAQPDKSGLPSDRFSAERPEGSISTLTIQRTEQRDSAMYRCASSLAPGTGETQYFGPGTRLLVL.

Comment on this clone: This specimen includes other DNA sequences encoding the same CDR3. In DNA, the CDR3 is TGTGCCAGCAGTACGGGCTCTGGAAACACCATATATTTT. This translates into CASSTGSGNTIYF. The genes are TRBV6-5 and TRBJ1-3, with D uncertain. Per germline, CDR1 MNHEY and CDR2 SVGAGI. Trimming shortened V by 5 bases and J by 0 bases, and 5 bases separated the two germline ends. The CDR3 is 13 residues long.

CDR3 region: CASTRRGVRSYEQYF. Here the CDR3 DNA reads TGTGCCAGTACTCGAAGGGGTGTAAGGTCCTACGAGCAGTACTTC. The V and J genes are TRBV27 and TRBJ2-7; a possible D gene is TRBD1 (5 bases). V was cut by 9 bases and J by 1 base, with 19 bases left in between. The CDR3 consists of 15 residues. The germline V gene encodes CDR1 MNHEY and CDR2 SMNVEV (reference sequence).

V gene TRBV13 combines with J gene TRBJ2-1; 15 bases align to TRBD2. CDR3 length equals 16 residues. Germline CDR1 and CDR2: PRHDT and FYEKMQ (reference sequence). Trimming removed 3 bases from V and 8 bases from J; junction bases left unmatched: 5. The CDR3 bases are TGTGCCAGCAGCTTCGGACTAGCGGGAGGGCCGGATGAGCAGTTCTTC. Translating it yields CASSFGLAGGPDEQFF.

The chain recombines TRBV7-3 with TRBJ1-2; TRBD1 agrees at 10 bases. The germline gives CDR1 SGHTA, CDR2 FQGTGA. The J segment lost 6 bases and the V segment lost 2 bases, leaving 3 bases of the junction unmatched. This CDR3 region has 14 residues. CDR3 DNA: TGTGCCAGCAGCTTAGGGACAGGGGAGGATGGCTACACCTTC. This translates into CASSLGTGEDGYTF.

The rearrangement joins TRBV7-3 to TRBJ2-3; 8 bases align to TRBD2. V shed 3 bases and J 0 bases; nucleotides not matched to a gene: 14. Per the germline V gene, CDR1 is SGHTA and CDR2 is FQGTGA. The CDR3 spans 19 residues. The chain's CDR3 is CASSFGGKIAGPSTDTQYF. As DNA, the CDR3 is TGTGCCAGCAGCTTCGGGGGGAAAATAGCGGGACCTAGCACAGATACGCAGTATTTT.

The chain joins TRBV7-9 to TRBJ1-2; D is unresolved. CDR1 and CDR2 (germline): SEHNR, FQNEAQ (reference sequence). The CDR3 sequence is 13 residues long. V lost 4 bases and J lost 8, with 14 bases in between. The CDR3: CASSSRILYGYTF. CDR3 DNA: TGTGCCAGCAGCTCCAGGATCCTCTACGGCTACACCTTC.

This rearrangement joins TRBV2 to TRBJ2-7; 7 bases agree with TRBD1. The junction had 7 bases not matched to a gene; V was cut back by 6 bases and J by 2 bases. The CDR3 runs to 14 residues. Germline CDR1 reads SNHLY; CDR2 reads FYNNEI. The CDR3 spells CASSEGQGAYEQYF. DNA for the CDR3: TGTGCCAGCAGCGAGGGGCAGGGGGCCTACGAGCAGTACTTC.

The V and J genes are TRBV5-4 and TRBJ2-3; 12 bases are shared with TRBD2. Germline loops: CDR1 SGHNT, CDR2 YYREEE (reference sequence). The J segment lost 5 bases and the V segment lost 1 base, leaving 8 bases of the junction unmatched. This CDR3 comprises 17 residues. This chain's CDR3 is CASSLSLAGGVGDTQYF. CDR3 nucleotides: TGTGCCAGCAGCTTGTCGCTAGCGGGAGGGGTGGGAGATACGCAGTATTTT.

The V call is TRBV28, the J call TRBJ1-5; a possible D gene is TRBD1 (6 bases). This CDR3 has 15 amino acids. V was cut by 3 bases and J by 9 bases, with 18 bases left in between. CDR1 MDHEN and CDR2 SYDVKM come from the germline V gene. The CDR3: CASSLAQRGFRPQHF. DNA for the CDR3: TGTGCCAGCAGTTTGGCACAGAGGGGGTTTAGGCCCCAGCATTTT.

CDR3 in DNA: TGTGCCACCGGAACTAGCGGGAGATTTAACACCGGGGAGCTGTTTTTT. The encoded protein is CATGTSGRFNTGELFF. V usage is TRBV24-1 and J usage is TRBJ2-2; 11 bases agree with TRBD2. J was trimmed by 2 bases and V by 9 bases; bases with no gene match: 7. The germline gives CDR1 KGHDR, CDR2 SFDVKD. The CDR3 consists of 16 residues.

This clone was seen a handful of times. The chain is built from TRBV30 and TRBJ2-1, with 14 bases aligning to TRBD2. Germline V gives CDR1 GTSNPN, CDR2 SVGIG (reference sequence). CDR3 length: 18 residues. With V trimmed by 3 bases and J by 4 bases, 11 bases remained unmatched. CDR3 region: CAWRGRSGTSGGYNEQFF. The CDR3 DNA reads TGTGCCTGGAGAGGTCGCTCCGGGACTAGCGGGGGTTACAATGAGCAGTTCTTC.

This clone has a single count. The chain uses TRBV6-2 or TRBV6-3 and TRBJ1-1, with 7 positions matching TRBD1. The V and J ends lost 2 bases and 7 bases, in that order; junction bases with no gene match: 10. The germline V gene encodes CDR1 MNHEY and CDR2 SVGEGT. This CDR3 is built from 15 residues. CDR3 sequence: CASSYEGARFLEAFF. CDR3 nucleotides: TGTGCCAGCAGTTACGAGGGGGCGCGGTTTCTTGAAGCTTTCTTT.

V is TRBV6-2 or TRBV6-3 and J is TRBJ1-5, with D unresolved. The CDR3 runs 16 residues. From germline, CDR1 is MNHEY and CDR2 SVGEGT. V dropped 2 bases and J dropped 0 bases, with 11 bases sitting between them. The CDR3 DNA reads TGTGCCAGCAGTTACGAATTGGGGAGTAGCAATCAGCCCCAGCATTTT. Protein: CASSYELGSSNQPQHF.

The V call is TRBV28, the J call TRBJ1-4; D may be TRBD1 (5 bases). Germline loops: CDR1 MDHEN, CDR2 SYDVKM. V gave up 5 bases and J gave up 3 bases, with 16 bases separating them. This CDR3 has 16 residues. This CDR3 reads CASSRQGVSANEKLFF. Written as DNA, the CDR3 is TGTGCCAGCAGTAGGCAGGGTGTTTCGGCTAATGAAAAACTGTTTTTT.

This clone was seen a single time. The chain combines TRBV5-1 with TRBJ2-1, with 9 positions matching TRBD1. CDR1 and CDR2 from the germline V gene are SGHRS and YFSETQ. The CDR3 loop spans 14 amino acids. Trimming at V came to 3 bases and at J to 7 bases, leaving 5 bases not matched to a gene. CDR3 loop: CASSSQGAHNEQFF. Here the CDR3 DNA reads TGCGCCAGCAGCTCACAGGGGGCGCATAATGAGCAGTTCTTC.

The chain recombines TRBV5-6 with TRBJ1-6; 8 nucleotides agree with TRBD1. The CDR3 length is 14 residues. In germline, CDR1 is SGHDT, CDR2 YYEEEE. The V gene end was trimmed by 2 bases and the J gene end by 10 bases; junction bases not matched to a gene: 5. The CDR3: CASSFQGAWSPLHF. The CDR3 DNA sequence: TGTGCCAGCAGCTTCCAGGGGGCCTGGTCACCCCTCCACTTT. Using reference TRBV5-6 and TRBJ1-6 for the parts outside the CDR3, the full variable domain is DAGVTQSPTHLIKTRGQQVTLRCSPKSGHDTVSWYQQALGQGPQFIFQYYEEEERQRGNFPDRFSGHQFPNYSSELNVNALLLGDSALYLCASSFQGAWSPLHFGNGTRLTVT.

This rearrangement joins TRBV7-2 to TRBJ2-7; a possible D gene is TRBD2 (5 bases). CDR1 and CDR2 from the germline V gene are SGHTA and FQGNSA. The CDR3 totals 14 residues. The V end was cut by 1 base, the J end by 6 bases, with 13 bases between. CDR3 in DNA: TGTGCCAGCAGCTTAGATGTGGGCCGGGGCGAGCAGTACTTC. This gives the protein CASSLDVGRGEQYF.

The chain uses TRBV28 and TRBJ2-1; 7 positions match TRBD1. CDR1 and CDR2 (germline): MDHEN, SYDVKM. Trimming removed 6 bases from V and 6 bases from J; junction bases left unmatched: 5. CDR3 length: 13 amino acids. DNA for the CDR3: TGTGCCAGCAGCCCAAGACAGGGCAATGAGCAGTTCTTC. Translation: CASSPRQGNEQFF.

The V call is TRBV28, the J call TRBJ2-1; perhaps TRBD2 as D (6 bases). V shed 4 bases and J shed 2 bases, with 12 bases lying between them. CDR3 length: 15 residues. Germline V gene data show CDR1 as MDHEN and CDR2 as SYDVKM. This CDR3 is CASSSAGLPYNEQFF. The CDR3 coding sequence is TGTGCCAGCAGTTCAGCGGGTCTACCCTACAATGAGCAGTTCTTC.

The V call is TRBV20-1, the J call TRBJ2-7; TRBD2 agrees at 9 bases. This CDR3 has 15 residues. The junction had 11 bases not matched to a gene; V was cut back by 3 bases and J by 5 bases. Germline-derived CDR1 and CDR2 are DFQATT and SNEGSKA (reference sequence). The CDR3 DNA reads as TGCAGTGCTAGTCTCCGTAGCGGGAGCAACGACGAGCAGTACTTC. Translated: CSASLRSGSNDEQYF.